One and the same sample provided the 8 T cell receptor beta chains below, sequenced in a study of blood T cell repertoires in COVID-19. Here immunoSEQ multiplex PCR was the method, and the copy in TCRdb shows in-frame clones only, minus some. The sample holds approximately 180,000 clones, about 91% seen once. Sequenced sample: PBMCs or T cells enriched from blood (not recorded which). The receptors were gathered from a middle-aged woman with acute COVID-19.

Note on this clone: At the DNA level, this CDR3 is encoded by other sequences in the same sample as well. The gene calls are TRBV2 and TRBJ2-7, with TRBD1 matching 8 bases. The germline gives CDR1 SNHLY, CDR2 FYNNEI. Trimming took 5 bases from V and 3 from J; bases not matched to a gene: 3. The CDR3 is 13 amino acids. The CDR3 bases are TGTGCCAGCAGTAGACAGGGGAGCTACGAGCAGTACTTC. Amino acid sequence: CASSRQGSYEQYF.

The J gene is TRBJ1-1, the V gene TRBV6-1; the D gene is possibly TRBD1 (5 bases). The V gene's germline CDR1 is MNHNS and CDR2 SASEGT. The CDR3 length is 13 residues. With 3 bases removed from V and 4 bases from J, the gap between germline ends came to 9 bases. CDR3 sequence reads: CASSEWGVTEAFF. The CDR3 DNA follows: TGTGCCAGCAGTGAGTGGGGGGTCACTGAAGCTTTCTTT.

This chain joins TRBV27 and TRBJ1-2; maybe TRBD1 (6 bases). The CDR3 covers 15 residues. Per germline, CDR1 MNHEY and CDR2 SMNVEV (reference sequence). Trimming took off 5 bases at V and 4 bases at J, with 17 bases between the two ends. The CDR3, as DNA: TGTGCCAGCAGTCCTTGGGGGCAGGGGACCTATGGCTACACCTTC. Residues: CASSPWGQGTYGYTF.

The CDR3 sequence: CASSSGTSGIENTQYF. The CDR3 DNA reads as TGTGCCAGCAGCTCCGGGACTAGCGGGATAGAAAATACGCAGTATTTT. The J gene is TRBJ2-3, the V gene TRBV7-3; 13 bases match TRBD2. Losses at the gene ends were 4 bases for V and 7 bases for J; bases not matched to a gene: 8. The CDR3 is 16 amino acids. From germline, CDR1 is SGHTA and CDR2 FQGTGA.

The CDR3 nucleotides are TGTGCCAGCAGCGTAGGGGCGGGACAGGGGGACCAAGAGACCCAGTACTTC. This gives the protein CASSVGAGQGDQETQYF. The chain couples TRBV9 to TRBJ2-5, with 11 bases matching TRBD1. Germline CDR1 and CDR2: SGDLS and YYNGEE. The CDR3 consists of 17 residues. The J segment lost 0 bases and the V segment lost 0 bases, leaving 4 bases of the junction unmatched.

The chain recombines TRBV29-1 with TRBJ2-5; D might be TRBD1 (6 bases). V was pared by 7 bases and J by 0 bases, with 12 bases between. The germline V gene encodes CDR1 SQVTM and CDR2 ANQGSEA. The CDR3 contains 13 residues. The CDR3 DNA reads TGCAGCGGTTTGGGGGCGTACCAAGAGACCCAGTACTTC. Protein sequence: CSGLGAYQETQYF.

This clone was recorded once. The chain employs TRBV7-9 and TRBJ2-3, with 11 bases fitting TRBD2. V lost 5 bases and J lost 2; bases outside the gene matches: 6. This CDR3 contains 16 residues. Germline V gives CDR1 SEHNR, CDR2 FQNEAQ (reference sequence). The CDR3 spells CASSPTSGTYTDTQYF. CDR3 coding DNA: TGTGCCAGCAGCCCGACTAGCGGGACTTACACAGATACGCAGTATTTT.

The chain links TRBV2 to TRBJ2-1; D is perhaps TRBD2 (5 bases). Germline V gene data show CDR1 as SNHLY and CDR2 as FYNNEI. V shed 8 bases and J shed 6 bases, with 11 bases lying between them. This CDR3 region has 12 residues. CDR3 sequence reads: CASGLGVNEQFF. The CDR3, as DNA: TGTGCCAGCGGGTTGGGAGTCAATGAGCAGTTCTTC.